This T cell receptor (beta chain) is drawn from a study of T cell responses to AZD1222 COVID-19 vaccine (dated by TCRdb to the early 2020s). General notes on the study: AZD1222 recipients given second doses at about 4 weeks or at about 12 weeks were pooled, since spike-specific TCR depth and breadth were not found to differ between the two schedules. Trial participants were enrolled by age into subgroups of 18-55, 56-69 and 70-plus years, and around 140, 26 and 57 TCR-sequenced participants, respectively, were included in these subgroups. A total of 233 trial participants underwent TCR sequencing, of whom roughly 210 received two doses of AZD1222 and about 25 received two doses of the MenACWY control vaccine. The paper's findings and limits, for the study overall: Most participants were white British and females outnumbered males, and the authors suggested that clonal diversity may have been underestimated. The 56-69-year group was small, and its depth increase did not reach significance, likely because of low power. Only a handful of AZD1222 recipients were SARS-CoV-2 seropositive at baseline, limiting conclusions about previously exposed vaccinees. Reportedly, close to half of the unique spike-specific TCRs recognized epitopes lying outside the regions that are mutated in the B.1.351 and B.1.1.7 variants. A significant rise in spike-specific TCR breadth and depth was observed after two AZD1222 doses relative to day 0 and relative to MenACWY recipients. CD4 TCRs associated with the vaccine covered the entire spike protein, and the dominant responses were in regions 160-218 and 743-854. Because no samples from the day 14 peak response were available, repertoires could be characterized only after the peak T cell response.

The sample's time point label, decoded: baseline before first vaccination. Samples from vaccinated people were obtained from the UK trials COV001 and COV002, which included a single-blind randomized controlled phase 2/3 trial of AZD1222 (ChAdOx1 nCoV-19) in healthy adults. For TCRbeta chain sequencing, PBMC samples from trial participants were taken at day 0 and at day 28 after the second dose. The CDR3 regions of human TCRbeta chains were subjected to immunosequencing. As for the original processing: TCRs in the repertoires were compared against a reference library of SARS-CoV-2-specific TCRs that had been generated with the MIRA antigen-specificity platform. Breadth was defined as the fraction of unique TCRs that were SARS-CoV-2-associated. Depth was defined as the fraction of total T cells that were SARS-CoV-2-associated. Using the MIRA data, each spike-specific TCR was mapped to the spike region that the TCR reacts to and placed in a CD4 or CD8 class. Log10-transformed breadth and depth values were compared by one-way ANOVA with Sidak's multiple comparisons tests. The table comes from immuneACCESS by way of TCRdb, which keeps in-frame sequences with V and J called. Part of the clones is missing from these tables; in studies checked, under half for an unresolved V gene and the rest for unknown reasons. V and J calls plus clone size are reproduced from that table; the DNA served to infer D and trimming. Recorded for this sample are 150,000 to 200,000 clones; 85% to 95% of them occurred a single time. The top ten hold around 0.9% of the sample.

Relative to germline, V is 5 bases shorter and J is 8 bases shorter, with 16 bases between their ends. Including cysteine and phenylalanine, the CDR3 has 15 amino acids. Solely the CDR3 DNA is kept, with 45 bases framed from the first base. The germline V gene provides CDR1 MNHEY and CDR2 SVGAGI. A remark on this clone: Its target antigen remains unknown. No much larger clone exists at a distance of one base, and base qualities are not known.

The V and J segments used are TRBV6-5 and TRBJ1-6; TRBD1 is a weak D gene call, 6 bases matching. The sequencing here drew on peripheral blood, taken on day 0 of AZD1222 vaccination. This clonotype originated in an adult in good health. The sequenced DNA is TGTGCCAGCAGTCCCTTGACAGGTTTGGATTCACCCCTCCACTTT. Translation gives CASSPLTGLDSPLHF.